This is a list of T cell receptor beta chains from one sample in a study of cytomegalovirus exposure and HLA in healthy donors. Generated by immunoSEQ multiplex PCR, the TCRdb table keeps only in-frame clones and is missing some. The sample has under 150,000 clones; around 85% are singletons. The material sequenced was PBMCs. The origin of the receptors is a boy aged 5-17 years in good health and CMV-seronegative. Both conserved end residues are part of each CDR3. D genes are given only for firm matches. Some rows mark clone size as missing; the rest say once, few, many or name a class of expanded clone.

D	size	V	J	CDR3	DNA
NA	NA	TRBV5-6	TRBJ1-2	CASSLVGYGYGYTF	TGTGCCAGCAGCTTGGTCGGGTACGGCTATGGCTACACCTTC
NA	NA	TRBV25-1	TRBJ2-1	CASRRLSQQFF	TGTGCCAGCAGGAGACTTTCTCAGCAGTTCTTC
TRBD1	NA	TRBV19	TRBJ1-2	CASSNRGGGYTF	TGTGCCAGTAGTAACAGGGGAGGCGGCTACACCTTC
TRBD1	NA	TRBV4-1	TRBJ2-7	CASSQARGSFEQYF	TGCGCCAGCAGCCAAGCCAGGGGGTCGTTCGAGCAGTACTTC
NA	NA	TRBV15	TRBJ2-2	CATSRAHGYRERAASTGELFF	TGTGCCACCAGCAGAGCCCACGGGTACAGGGAGAGGGCAGCGAGCACCGGGGAGCTGTTTTTT
NA	NA	TRBV4-3	TRBJ1-1	CASSQALFYSGQAFF	TGCGCCAGCAGCCAAGCTCTCTTTTACAGCGGGCAAGCTTTCTTT
TRBD1	NA	TRBV6-5	TRBJ2-7	CASSQNRDSSYEQYF	TGTGCCAGCAGCCAAAACCGGGACAGCTCCTACGAGCAGTACTTC
NA	NA	TRBV7-3	TRBJ2-2	CASSRYRAKNTGELFF	TGTGCCAGCAGCCGATACAGGGCGAAGAACACCGGGGAGCTGTTTTTT
TRBD2	NA	TRBV29-1	TRBJ2-5	CSVSQGISGGDETQYF	TGCAGCGTTTCCCAGGGGATTAGCGGGGGTGACGAGACCCAGTACTTC
TRBD1	NA	TRBV23-1	TRBJ2-1	CASSQIRDSAPDEQFF	TGCGCCAGCAGTCAAATCCGGGACAGCGCACCAGATGAGCAGTTCTTC
TRBD2	NA	TRBV2	TRBJ2-2	CASILAGPGELFF	TGTGCCAGCATACTAGCGGGCCCCGGGGAGCTGTTTTTT
NA	NA	TRBV29-1	TRBJ2-4	CSARGGQGVAIQYF	TGCAGCGCTAGGGGAGGACAAGGTGTTGCCATTCAGTACTTC
NA	NA	TRBV7-6	TRBJ2-2	CASSLERPNTGELFF	TGTGCCAGCAGCTTAGAGCGGCCTAACACCGGGGAGCTGTTTTTT
TRBD1	NA	TRBV7-9	TRBJ2-3	CASSRGGSGTDTQYF	TGTGCCAGCAGCCGAGGGGGCTCTGGCACAGATACGCAGTATTTT
NA	NA	TRBV29-1	TRBJ2-5	CSVESSYRVSRNF	TGCAGCGTTGAATCCTCGTACAGGGTATCTAGGAACTTC
TRBD1	NA	TRBV7-9	TRBJ2-1	CASSPTGTGSDEQFF	TGTGCCAGCAGCCCGACCGGGACAGGGAGCGATGAGCAGTTCTTC
TRBD1	NA	TRBV5-6	TRBJ2-1	CASSFDRGVNEQFF	TGTGCCAGCAGCTTCGACAGGGGGGTCAATGAGCAGTTCTTC
TRBD1	NA	TRBV9	TRBJ2-7	CASSPRDREYEQYF	TGTGCCAGCAGCCCGCGGGACAGGGAATACGAGCAGTACTTC
NA	NA	TRBV27	TRBJ1-6	CASSLGRSYNSPLHF	TGTGCCAGCAGTTTAGGGAGGTCCTATAATTCACCCCTCCACTTT
NA	few	TRBV21-1	TRBJ1-5	CASSDRDRQPQHF	TGTGCCAGCAGTGACAGGGACCGCCAGCCCCAGCATTTT
NA	NA	TRBV2	TRBJ1-5	CASSEALGVQPQHF	TGTGCCAGCAGTGAAGCGCTCGGGGTCCAGCCCCAGCATTTT
NA	once	TRBV29-1	TRBJ1-6	CSVPPIGTSFSPLHF	TGCAGCGTCCCCCCGATAGGGACTTCATTTTCACCCCTCCACTTT
TRBD2	NA	TRBV9	TRBJ2-7	CASSPGLAGAGEQYF	TGTGCCAGCAGCCCGGGACTAGCGGGGGCGGGGGAGCAGTACTTC
TRBD2	NA	TRBV7-7	TRBJ2-1	CASSLDRVAGGEQFF	TGTGCTAGCAGCTTAGACAGGGTAGCGGGAGGTGAGCAGTTCTTC
NA	NA	TRBV14	TRBJ2-7	CASSPSLPYEQYF	TGTGCCAGCAGCCCATCACTTCCCTACGAGCAGTACTTC
NA	few	TRBV29-1	TRBJ1-1	CSARTLMNTEAFF	TGCAGCGCCAGGACACTGATGAACACTGAAGCTTTCTTT
NA	NA	TRBV7-2	TRBJ1-1	CASSPVVNTEAFF	TGTGCCAGCAGCCCCGTCGTGAACACTGAAGCTTTCTTT
NA	NA	TRBV7-2	TRBJ1-5	CASKAGNQPQHF	TGTGCCAGCAAGGCAGGGAATCAGCCCCAGCATTTT
TRBD1	once	TRBV6-1	TRBJ2-7	CASTEDRVADEQYF	TGTGCCAGCACCGAGGACAGGGTGGCGGACGAGCAGTACTTC
NA	few	TRBV9	TRBJ1-5	CASSVGGGDQPQHF	TGTGCCAGCAGCGTAGGGGGAGGGGACCAGCCCCAGCATTTT
NA	NA	TRBV5-6	TRBJ1-2	CASSTPLQGISF	TGTGCCAGCAGCACCCCCCTTCAGGGCATTTCCTTC
NA	once	TRBV30	TRBJ2-7	CAWSVRSRYEQYF	TGTGCCTGGAGTGTACGGAGCAGATACGAGCAGTACTTC
NA	NA	TRBV27	TRBJ2-1	CASSLLGQYNEQFF	TGTGCCAGCAGTTTGTTGGGCCAGTACAATGAGCAGTTCTTC
NA	NA	TRBV7-2	TRBJ1-5	CASSQEYSNQPQHF	TGTGCCAGCAGCCAGGAATATAGCAATCAGCCCCAGCATTTT
TRBD1	NA	TRBV10-1	TRBJ1-2	CASSDRPRGRPYGYTF	TGCGCCAGCAGTGACAGGCCCAGGGGGAGGCCCTATGGCTACACCTTC
TRBD1	NA	TRBV30	TRBJ2-7	CAWSTGAAYEQYF	TGTGCCTGGTCAACAGGGGCCGCCTACGAGCAGTACTTC
TRBD2	NA	TRBV13	TRBJ2-5	CASSSGLAGAYQETQYF	TGTGCCAGCAGCTCGGGACTAGCGGGAGCTTACCAAGAGACCCAGTACTTC
NA	NA	TRBV4-3	TRBJ1-2	CASSQDFTVDYGYTF	TGCGCCAGCAGCCAAGATTTTACGGTTGACTATGGCTACACCTTC
NA	NA	TRBV11-2	TRBJ2-3	CASSLGAGPPDTQYF	TGTGCCAGCAGCTTAGGGGCGGGACCCCCAGATACGCAGTATTTT
NA	few	TRBV5-1	TRBJ1-3	CASSSGEAEGNTIYF	TGCGCCAGCAGCTCGGGGGAGGCTGAGGGAAACACCATATATTTT
TRBD2	NA	TRBV4-2	TRBJ2-1	CASSQAEGTSGNEQFF	TGTGCCAGCAGCCAGGCCGAAGGGACTAGTGGCAATGAGCAGTTCTTC
NA	NA	TRBV7-2	TRBJ1-4	CASSDRQALNEKLFF	TGTGCCAGCAGCGATCGGCAGGCCCTTAATGAAAAACTGTTTTTT